This TCR beta chain was sequenced during a study of tumor-infiltrating lymphocytes in primary liver carcinoma. Turning to the study itself: Both sexes were represented among patients, who were 30 to 69 years old. Study-level points and caveats: The overlap of tumor-adjacent and tumor-blood pairs was smaller than that of tumor region pairs.

DNA and RNA were both co-extracted from around 20-30 mg of bulk tissue that had not been sorted. Chronic HBV infection was present in the patients, who were treatment-naive. The CDR3 spans 13 residues. CDR1 SGHAT and CDR2 FQNNGV come from the germline V gene. Remarks on this clonotype: Its antigen is unidentified.

From 450 to 550 ng total RNA, TCR beta cDNA was generated with a primer in the constant region. It was through three nested multiplex PCR rounds of slightly modified ARM-PCR that TCR beta libraries arose. The study ran its first two PCR rounds for roughly 10 cycles each, using TRBV1-TRBV30 forward primers and a C-beta reverse primer. TCRdb re-called the multiplex PCR reads with MiXCR, one entry per CDR3 protein. The sample has about 100,000 distinct CDR3 sequences, about 73% seen once. This TCR derives from a man in his forties or fifties with primary liver carcinoma and hepatitis B virus infection. The J gene is TRBJ2-3, the V gene TRBV11-2; D is uncertain. Sequenced: tumor-adjacent normal liver tissue. CDR3 nucleotide sequence: TGTGTCGGCACCTCCGTCGCGACAGATACGCAGTATTTT. Residues: CVGTSVATDTQYF.